These 28 T cell receptor beta chains share one sample of origin, sequenced in a study of blood T cell repertoires in COVID-19. Repertoires were generated with immunoSEQ multiplex PCR, while TCRdb's copy carries only in-frame clones and drops some. The data show 86,000 or so clones, around 91% seen once. Sequencing was carried out using peripheral blood. These receptors were obtained from a woman aged 45-65 years in a cohort sampled during active COVID-19.

This chain connects TRBV6-5 to TRBJ1-1; TRBD1 agrees at 10 bases. J gave up 5 bases and V 4 bases, and 7 bases lay outside the gene matches. The CDR3 has 15 amino acids. In germline, CDR1 is MNHEY, CDR2 SVGAGI. CDR3: CASSSIGQGGTEAFF. CDR3 DNA sequence: TGTGCCAGCAGTTCTATAGGACAGGGGGGGACTGAAGCTTTCTTT.

The chain employs TRBV28 and TRBJ2-1; 8 bases map to TRBD2. The trim removed 7 bases at V and 3 bases at J, leaving 11 bases unmatched. Germline CDR1 MDHEN, CDR2 SYDVKM. The CDR3 loop spans 16 amino acids. CDR3 amino acids: CASIIGGGFNYNEQFF. CDR3 in DNA: TGTGCCAGCATCATCGGGGGGGGGTTTAACTACAATGAGCAGTTCTTC.

The chain carries TRBV27 and TRBJ2-5; possible D gene TRBD2, 6 bases. Trimming stripped 3 bases from V and 4 bases from J, with 21 bases between. The CDR3 spans 17 residues. Per germline, CDR1 MNHEY and CDR2 SMNVEV (reference sequence). Written as DNA, the CDR3 is TGTGCCAGCAGTTTGGGGTTGGGAGGAGGGACCGGAGAGACCCAGTACTTC. Amino acid sequence: CASSLGLGGGTGETQYF.

CDR3 sequence (DNA): TGTGCCAGCAGCGTATTCCGACACTCTGGGGCCAACGTCCTGACTTTC. It is translated as CASSVFRHSGANVLTF. V and J are TRBV9 and TRBJ2-6; D unresolved. The germline CDR1 and CDR2 sequences are SGDLS and YYNGEE. CDR3 size: 16 residues. Trimming removed 1 base at V and 0 bases at J, with 8 bases between.

This clone has just a few counts. This chain links TRBV19 with TRBJ1-5; D is ambiguous. The CDR3 loop spans 13 amino acids. Trimming left V 3 bases short and J 4 bases short, with 7 bases between. Germline V lookup: CDR1 LNHDA, CDR2 SQIVND (reference sequence). CDR3 protein: CASSMSVNQPQHF. The CDR3 nucleotides are TGTGCCAGTAGTATGTCCGTAAATCAGCCCCAGCATTTT.

The rearrangement links TRBV15 to TRBJ2-1; maybe TRBD2 (5 bases). CDR1 LNHNV and CDR2 YYDKDF come from the germline V gene (reference sequence). The CDR3 covers 15 residues. V gave up 2 bases and J gave up 2 bases, with 10 bases separating them. The CDR3 DNA reads TGTGCCACCAGCAGAAAGGGAGAGGCCTACAATGAGCAGTTCTTC. This sequence encodes CATSRKGEAYNEQFF.

This clone has only one observation. V usage is TRBV3-1 (or the pseudogene TRBV3-2) and J usage is TRBJ2-2; TRBD2 aligns across 7 bases. The trim removed 5 bases at V and 0 bases at J, leaving 6 bases unmatched. From germline, CDR1 is LGHDT and CDR2 YNNKEL (reference sequence). The CDR3 contains 16 residues. DNA of the CDR3: TGTGCCAGCAGCTCTGTGGGGGGGGCGAACACCGGGGAGCTGTTTTTT. Translation: CASSSVGGANTGELFF.

The CDR3 nucleotides are TGTGCCAGCTCACCTACAGAGAACACTGAAGCTTTCTTT. Amino acid sequence: CASSPTENTEAFF. The V gene is TRBV18, the J gene TRBJ1-1; D remains unclear. The CDR3 sequence is 13 residues long. Germline loops: CDR1 KGHSH, CDR2 LQKENI. The germline V and J ends were trimmed by 3 bases and 1 base, with 6 bases remaining between them.

A single count supports this clone. This rearrangement joins TRBV5-5 to TRBJ2-5, with 8 bases that match TRBD2. V was pared by 1 base and J by 9 bases, with 14 bases of the junction left unmatched. The CDR3 sequence is 16 residues long. The germline gives CDR1 SGHKS, CDR2 YYEKEE (reference sequence). CDR3 DNA sequence: TGTGCCAGCAGCTTGAAAAGCGGGGGATCAGGGGTGGCCCAGTACTTC. Translated, it gives CASSLKSGGSGVAQYF.

The chain employs TRBV6-1 and TRBJ2-3, with D possibly TRBD2 on 5 matching bases. V lost 3 bases to trimming and J lost 6 bases, with 16 bases between them. The V gene's germline CDR1 is MNHNS and CDR2 SASEGT. The CDR3 is made up of 15 amino acids. The CDR3 DNA is TGTGCCAGCAGTGAGTCCAGGCCCGGGGTTGATACGCAGTATTTT. Its protein product is CASSESRPGVDTQYF.

The J gene is TRBJ2-7, the V gene TRBV3-1 (or the pseudogene TRBV3-2); 9 nucleotides line up with TRBD1. J gave up 4 bases and V 4 bases, and 8 bases lay outside the gene matches. The CDR3 extends over 15 amino acids. The germline gives CDR1 LGHDT, CDR2 YNNKEL (reference sequence). The CDR3 nucleotides read TGTGCCAGCAGCCCAGGGACAGGGACTTATTACGAGCAGTACTTC. It specifies CASSPGTGTYYEQYF.

This clone was recorded only once. The chain carries TRBV11-3 and TRBJ2-7, with 8 bases matching TRBD2. This CDR3 has 14 residues. The V gene end was trimmed by 5 bases and the J gene end by 2 bases; junction bases not matched to a gene: 5. The germline V gene has CDR1 SGHNT and CDR2 YENEEA. The CDR3 region is CASSPRRGAYEQYF. The CDR3 nucleotides are TGTGCCAGCAGCCCGCGGCGGGGGGCCTACGAGCAGTACTTC.

V and J are TRBV2 and TRBJ2-5, with 10 bases that match TRBD2. The germline V gene has CDR1 SNHLY and CDR2 FYNNEI. The CDR3 loop spans 13 amino acids. V trimming: 8 bases; J trimming: 3 bases; junction bases outside the gene matches: 3. The CDR3 DNA follows: TGTGCCAGCGGACTAGCGGACGAAGAGACCCAGTACTTC. Its translation: CASGLADEETQYF.

This chain links TRBV6-5 with TRBJ1-6; 11 bases match TRBD1. This CDR3 spans 15 amino acids. Germline V gene sequence: CDR1 MNHEY, CDR2 SVGAGI. Germline trimming cut 6 bases from V and 8 bases from J; bases unmatched to any gene: 6. The CDR3 region has the DNA TGTGCCAGCAGGAGGACAGGGGGCTTAGATTCACCCCTCCACTTT. Its protein product is CASRRTGGLDSPLHF.

The J gene is TRBJ1-6, the V gene TRBV11-3, with 7 bases that match TRBD1. Germline V gene data show CDR1 as SGHNT and CDR2 as YENEEA. This CDR3 contains 14 residues. After removal of 5 bases from V and 8 bases from J, the junction contained 6 bases not matched to a gene. CDR3 protein: CASSPQGRDSPLHF. DNA of the CDR3: TGTGCCAGCAGCCCACAGGGGCGGGATTCACCCCTCCACTTT.

This sequence joins TRBV18 and TRBJ2-7; possible D gene TRBD1, 6 bases. Germline CDR1 reads KGHSH; CDR2 reads LQKENI. The V end was cut by 6 bases, the J end by 7 bases, with 13 bases between. This CDR3 has 12 amino acids. The CDR3 is CASSRQDEEQYF. The CDR3 DNA follows: TGTGCCAGCTCCCGACAGGATGAGGAGCAGTACTTC.

This chain links TRBV3-1 (or the pseudogene TRBV3-2) with TRBJ2-7; TRBD2 matches 9 bases. V lost 2 bases and J lost 0; bases outside the gene matches: 5. CDR1 and CDR2 from the germline V gene are LGHDT and YNNKEL (reference sequence). The CDR3 has 16 amino acids. Written as DNA, the CDR3 is TGTGCCAGCAGCCAACCATTTAGCGGGAGCTCCTACGAGCAGTACTTC. Encoded protein: CASSQPFSGSSYEQYF.

This clone was recorded only once. The chain joins TRBV28 to TRBJ1-1; 8 nucleotides align to TRBD1. V shed 7 bases, J shed 0 bases, and the junction held 10 bases outside the gene matches. Germline assignment: CDR1 MDHEN and CDR2 SYDVKM. The CDR3 has 16 residues. The CDR3 protein is CASIGQGASMNTEAFF. CDR3 DNA: TGTGCCAGCATAGGGCAGGGGGCCTCAATGAACACTGAAGCTTTCTTT.

This clone occurred once. The chain uses TRBV5-1 and TRBJ2-3, with unresolved D. V shed 0 bases and J shed 3 bases, with 8 bases lying between them. There are 14 residues in the CDR3. Germline lookup yields CDR1 SGHRS and CDR2 YFSETQ. CDR3 sequence: CASSLVLETDTQYF. In DNA form, the CDR3 reads TGCGCCAGCAGCTTGGTTTTAGAAACAGATACGCAGTATTTT.

The V and J genes are TRBV28 and TRBJ1-2; TRBD1 is a possible D gene (6 bases). Trimming removed 6 bases at V and 2 bases at J, with 19 bases between. CDR1 and CDR2 (germline): MDHEN, SYDVKM. The CDR3 loop spans 16 amino acids. In DNA, the CDR3 is TGTGCCAGCAGATCACCTCATAGGGGACACAACTATGGCTACACCTTC. This gives the protein CASRSPHRGHNYGYTF.

This chain connects TRBV6-1 to TRBJ2-5, with D possibly TRBD2 on 6 matching bases. CDR1 and CDR2 from the germline V gene are MNHNS and SASEGT. The CDR3 contains 14 residues. V was clipped by 0 bases and J by 5 bases, with 10 bases between them. This CDR3 reads CASSEAGGRETQYF. CDR3 nucleotide sequence: TGTGCCAGCAGTGAAGCGGGGGGTCGCGAGACCCAGTACTTC.

This chain joins TRBV5-1 and TRBJ1-2, with a tentative D call TRBD1 (6 bases). The germline V gene has CDR1 SGHRS and CDR2 YFSETQ. V shed 3 bases and J shed 2 bases, with 14 bases lying between them. The CDR3 sequence is 15 residues long. The CDR3 DNA reads TGCGCCAGCAGCTCAGGACAGCATCACAACTATGGCTACACCTTC. This sequence encodes CASSSGQHHNYGYTF. Based on the CDR3 plus reference TRBV5-1 and TRBJ1-2, the full variable domain is KAGVTQTPRYLIKTRGQQVTLSCSPISGHRSVSWYQQTPGQGLQFLFEYFSETQRNKGNFPGRFSGRQFSNSRSEMNVSTLELGDSALYLCASSSGQHHNYGYTFGSGTRLTVV.

The chain joins TRBV28 to TRBJ1-4; no clear D gene. The V end lost 2 bases, the J end lost 5 bases, and 6 bases lay between the germline ends. Germline V gene data show CDR1 as MDHEN and CDR2 as SYDVKM. The CDR3 sequence is 13 residues long. CDR3 coding DNA: TGTGCCAGCAGTTTACCCCAGAATGAAAAACTGTTTTTT. It encodes CASSLPQNEKLFF.

The chain uses TRBV5-1 and TRBJ2-6; no clear D gene. Trimming took 4 bases from V and 1 from J, leaving 21 bases between them. Germline V gives CDR1 SGHRS, CDR2 YFSETQ. The CDR3 loop spans 19 amino acids. CDR3 bases: TGCGCCAGCAGCCCTTCCACGGGTCCGGGTCTGTCTGGGGCCAACGTCCTGACTTTC. Encoded protein: CASSPSTGPGLSGANVLTF.

V usage is TRBV6-6 and J usage is TRBJ2-7; D might be TRBD2 (6 bases). Trimming pared 8 bases from V and 9 bases from J, leaving 26 bases between. Per germline, CDR1 MNHNY and CDR2 SVGAGI (reference sequence). The CDR3 has 15 amino acids. The CDR3 region has the DNA TGTGCCAGCCGCTCACCTGGCGGGGTCTCGGCGGTGCAGTACTTC. It codes for CASRSPGGVSAVQYF.

J is TRBJ1-2 and V is TRBV18, with D unclear. CDR3 length: 15 amino acids. V lost 1 base and J 5 bases, leaving 14 bases between the germline ends. CDR1 KGHSH and CDR2 LQKENI come from the germline V gene. CDR3 nucleotide sequence: TGTGCCAGCTCACCACAAGGGAGCGAAGGGTATGGCTACACCTTC. Protein product: CASSPQGSEGYGYTF.

This clone came up once. The chain is built from TRBV6-1 and TRBJ2-3; the match to TRBD2 covers 7 bases. V was pared by 2 bases and J by 2 bases, with 4 bases of the junction left unmatched. CDR3 length: 15 amino acids. The germline V gene has CDR1 MNHNS and CDR2 SASEGT. The CDR3 here is CASSESSGPTDTQYF. DNA of the CDR3: TGTGCCAGCAGTGAAAGTAGCGGGCCCACAGATACGCAGTATTTT.

This clone was recorded only once. The rearrangement links TRBV5-1 to TRBJ1-3; D is undetermined. This CDR3 region has 16 residues. Trimming left V 1 base short and J 0 bases short, with 11 bases between. In germline, CDR1 is SGHRS, CDR2 YFSETQ. Here the CDR3 DNA reads TGCGCCAGCAGCTTGTCGACATTAAACTCTGGAAACACCATATATTTT. Translated, it gives CASSLSTLNSGNTIYF. Full variable domain (outside the CDR3, taken from reference TRBV5-1 and TRBJ1-3): KAGVTQTPRYLIKTRGQQVTLSCSPISGHRSVSWYQQTPGQGLQFLFEYFSETQRNKGNFPGRFSGRQFSNSRSEMNVSTLELGDSALYLCASSLSTLNSGNTIYFGEGSWLTVV.